A selection of T cell receptor beta chains follows, all from one sample in a study of T-cell memory formation after mild COVID-19. TCRdb analysed the 5' RACE reads with MiXCR anew, one entry per CDR3 protein. The table records 150,000 to 200,000 distinct CDR3 sequences, about a sixth of them present only once. The sample comprised PBMCs or a T cell subset sorted from them (not recorded which). The receptor source for this set is an adult woman who had mild COVID-19 (a few samples of this study predate the infection). Cell type and time point are not known. CDR3s include the opening cysteine and the closing phenylalanine or tryptophan. Each record gives: D gene, V gene, J gene, clone size, CDR3 DNA, CDR3 protein. A D gene is named only where the DNA matches it firmly. Clone size appears in some rows only: once, few, many, or a class for an expanded clone.

D gene: NA
V gene: TRBV29-1
J gene: TRBJ2-7
clone size: few
CDR3 DNA: TGCAGCGCCCTAAGACAAGACGAGCAGTACTTC
CDR3 protein: CSALRQDEQYF

D gene: TRBD2
V gene: TRBV12-3/TRBV12-4
J gene: TRBJ2-1
clone size: NA
CDR3 DNA: TGTGCCAGCAGAATCGCGGGGACTAGTTACAATGAGCAGTTCTTC
CDR3 protein: CASRIAGTSYNEQFF

D gene: TRBD1
V gene: TRBV10-3
J gene: TRBJ2-3
clone size: few
CDR3 DNA: TGTGCCATCAGTGAATCGACAGGGGCCCTACGAGCAGATACGCAGTATTTT
CDR3 protein: CAISESTGALRADTQYF

D gene: NA
V gene: TRBV29-1
J gene: TRBJ2-3
clone size: few
CDR3 DNA: TGCAGCGTTGACCAATCAGGCGGGACCACAGATACGCAGTATTTT
CDR3 protein: CSVDQSGGTTDTQYF

D gene: NA
V gene: TRBV12-3/TRBV12-4
J gene: TRBJ1-1
clone size: few
CDR3 DNA: TGTGCCAGCAGTCAATGGGGGTACGATCGGAACACTGAAGCTTTCTTT
CDR3 protein: CASSQWGYDRNTEAFF

D gene: NA
V gene: TRBV5-6
J gene: TRBJ2-5
clone size: few
CDR3 DNA: TGTGCCAGCAGTTCGGGGGCGGAAGAGACCCAGTACTTC
CDR3 protein: CASSSGAEETQYF

D gene: NA
V gene: TRBV15
J gene: TRBJ2-4
clone size: few
CDR3 DNA: TGTGCCACCAGCAGAGACGGGAACCGGGACACCAGAAACATTCAGTACTTC
CDR3 protein: CATSRDGNRDTRNIQYF

D gene: NA
V gene: TRBV3-1
J gene: TRBJ2-7
clone size: NA
CDR3 DNA: TGTGCCAGCAGCCTTTCCGGGACCGACCGTCGCGAGCAGTACTTC
CDR3 protein: CASSLSGTDRREQYF

D gene: TRBD2
V gene: TRBV6-2/TRBV6-3
J gene: TRBJ2-3
clone size: few
CDR3 DNA: TGTGCCAGCAGTGACTCCCGACTAGCGGGAGATCTTGATACGCAGTATTTT
CDR3 protein: CASSDSRLAGDLDTQYF

D gene: NA
V gene: TRBV5-1
J gene: TRBJ2-5
clone size: NA
CDR3 DNA: TGCGCCAGCAGCTTGGAGAGAGTTCAAGAGACCCAGTACTTC
CDR3 protein: CASSLERVQETQYF

D gene: NA
V gene: TRBV29-1
J gene: TRBJ2-5
clone size: NA
CDR3 DNA: TGCAGCGTTGAAGTTTTGAAGACCCAGTACTTC
CDR3 protein: CSVEVLKTQYF

D gene: TRBD1
V gene: TRBV5-1
J gene: TRBJ2-7
clone size: NA
CDR3 DNA: TGCGCCAGCAGTCAAGGACAGGGCATCCACGAGCAGTACTTC
CDR3 protein: CASSQGQGIHEQYF

D gene: TRBD1
V gene: TRBV4-2
J gene: TRBJ2-1
clone size: NA
CDR3 DNA: TGTGCCAGCAGCCCCGGGACAGGGGTGGTGGGGCAGTTCTTC
CDR3 protein: CASSPGTGVVGQFF

D gene: NA
V gene: TRBV19
J gene: TRBJ1-1
clone size: NA
CDR3 DNA: TGTGCCAGTAGTATAGAGGAGGTGAAAGCTTTCTTT
CDR3 protein: CASSIEEVKAFF

D gene: NA
V gene: TRBV7-2
J gene: TRBJ2-7
clone size: NA
CDR3 DNA: TGTGCCAGCAGCCAAATCGGGGGCTCCTACGAGCAGTACTTC
CDR3 protein: CASSQIGGSYEQYF

D gene: NA
V gene: TRBV12-3/TRBV12-4
J gene: TRBJ1-3
clone size: NA
CDR3 DNA: TGTGCCAGCGGTAGAAACTCTGGAAACACCATATATTTT
CDR3 protein: CASGRNSGNTIYF

D gene: NA
V gene: TRBV5-4
J gene: TRBJ2-7
clone size: NA
CDR3 DNA: TGTGCCAGCAGCTTGGGGCAGAATCCCTACGAGCAGTACTTC
CDR3 protein: CASSLGQNPYEQYF

D gene: NA
V gene: TRBV7-2
J gene: TRBJ1-5
clone size: NA
CDR3 DNA: TGTGCCAGCAGTAAGGACCTTCAGCCCCAGCATTTT
CDR3 protein: CASSKDLQPQHF

D gene: NA
V gene: TRBV20-1
J gene: TRBJ2-1
clone size: many
CDR3 DNA: TGCAGTGCTAGTTGGCGGGACACCTACAATGAGCAGTTCTTC
CDR3 protein: CSASWRDTYNEQFF

D gene: NA
V gene: TRBV14
J gene: TRBJ1-6
clone size: few
CDR3 DNA: TGTGCCAGCAGCCAAACGGCGCCACCCCTCCACTTT
CDR3 protein: CASSQTAPPLHF

D gene: NA
V gene: TRBV3-1
J gene: TRBJ1-1
clone size: few
CDR3 DNA: TGTGCCAGCAGCCCACCGGGACACCAAGCTTTCTTT
CDR3 protein: CASSPPGHQAFF

D gene: NA
V gene: TRBV5-1
J gene: TRBJ1-2
clone size: few
CDR3 DNA: TGCGCCAGCAGCGGGAAGGACAAGGCCAGCGGTCTCTATGGCTACACCTTC
CDR3 protein: CASSGKDKASGLYGYTF

D gene: NA
V gene: TRBV18
J gene: TRBJ1-1
clone size: NA
CDR3 DNA: TGTGCCAGCTCACCGACTTGGACAGCGAACACTGAAGCTTTCTTT
CDR3 protein: CASSPTWTANTEAFF

D gene: NA
V gene: TRBV7-6
J gene: TRBJ2-7
clone size: few
CDR3 DNA: TGTGCCAGCTCGGCGGGACACGGAAACTACGAGCAGTACTTC
CDR3 protein: CASSAGHGNYEQYF

D gene: NA
V gene: TRBV7-7
J gene: TRBJ2-2
clone size: NA
CDR3 DNA: TGTGCCAGCAGCTTAACAGGGTCGAACACCGGGGAGCTGTTTTTT
CDR3 protein: CASSLTGSNTGELFF

D gene: TRBD2
V gene: TRBV14
J gene: TRBJ2-1
clone size: few
CDR3 DNA: TGTGCCAGCAGTCCCGGACTAGCGAGGTTCTTC
CDR3 protein: CASSPGLARFF

D gene: NA
V gene: TRBV27
J gene: TRBJ2-1
clone size: once
CDR3 DNA: TGTGCCAGCAGTTTTAGCTCGGTCGGAAGTAGCAATGAGCAGTTCTTC
CDR3 protein: CASSFSSVGSSNEQFF

D gene: NA
V gene: TRBV20-1
J gene: TRBJ2-3
clone size: NA
CDR3 DNA: TGCAGTGCTAGGGGAGCGGCTAGCACAGATACGCAGTATTTT
CDR3 protein: CSARGAASTDTQYF

D gene: TRBD2
V gene: TRBV27
J gene: TRBJ2-7
clone size: NA
CDR3 DNA: TGTGCCAGCAGTTACGGGACTAGCGGGAAGACACGCACCTACGAGCAGTACTTC
CDR3 protein: CASSYGTSGKTRTYEQYF

D gene: TRBD2
V gene: TRBV15
J gene: TRBJ2-3
clone size: few
CDR3 DNA: TGTGCCACCAGCAGATTAGCGGGAGGGCTGACAGATACGCAGTATTTT
CDR3 protein: CATSRLAGGLTDTQYF

D gene: NA
V gene: TRBV5-1
J gene: TRBJ2-7
clone size: few
CDR3 DNA: TGCGCCAGCAGCTTGTTCGCGGGACGGGGCGAGCAGTACTTC
CDR3 protein: CASSLFAGRGEQYF

D gene: NA
V gene: TRBV12-3/TRBV12-4
J gene: TRBJ1-2
clone size: few
CDR3 DNA: TGTGCCAGCAGTCAGTCTTATGGCTACACCTTC
CDR3 protein: CASSQSYGYTF

D gene: TRBD1
V gene: TRBV7-9
J gene: TRBJ2-7
clone size: many
CDR3 DNA: TGTGCCAGCAGCTTATGGGGACAGAAGATAGTCTACGAGCAGTACTTC
CDR3 protein: CASSLWGQKIVYEQYF